The present T cell receptor beta chain was sequenced within a study of CXCR3-negative and CXCR3-positive naive CD8 T cells. Germline assignment: CDR1 DFQATT and CDR2 SNEGSKA (reference sequence). This CDR3 has 13 residues. The authors made the TRB cDNA libraries by 5' RACE using UMI labels. TCRdb reprocessed the 5' RACE reads and keeps a single row for each CDR3 protein, giving no DNA. This table holds tens of thousands of distinct CDR3 sequences. Input material: memory CD8+ T cells from blood. This clonotype was sampled from a human donor in good health. Some clones in this sample may be carry-over from other donors' samples. The chain carries TRBV20-1 and TRBJ2-2; there is no DNA to check the TCRdb D call of TRBD2. The CDR3 spells CSALLENTGELFF.